One and the same sample provided the 25 T cell receptor beta chains below, sequenced in a study of cytomegalovirus exposure and HLA in healthy donors. The method was immunoSEQ multiplex PCR; TCRdb's version includes in-frame clones alone and lacks a portion of them. There are tens of thousands of clones in the sample; approximately 97% occur only once, and roughly 1.6% lies in the top ten. The sequencing input was PBMCs. Receptors originate from a woman aged 18-29 years in good health and CMV-seropositive.

The rearrangement uses TRBV11-2 and TRBJ1-1, with a possible D match to TRBD1 (5 bases). Germline CDR1 is SGHAT and CDR2 is FQNNGV. Trimming took 7 bases from V and 4 from J, leaving 16 bases between them. The CDR3 loop spans 14 amino acids. The CDR3 bases are TGTGCCAGCACCTCTCCCCGGGGACTCACTGAAGCTTTCTTT. Translated: CASTSPRGLTEAFF.

The rearrangement uses TRBV11-2 and TRBJ2-5, with D possibly matching TRBD1 (6 bases). The CDR3 length is 14 residues. Looked up from germline, CDR1 is SGHAT and CDR2 is FQNNGV. V was trimmed by 1 base and J by 4 bases, leaving 10 bases between them. The CDR3 spells CASSLGTGRETQYF. CDR3 nucleotides: TGTGCCAGCAGCTTAGGTACAGGGAGAGAGACCCAGTACTTC.

V is TRBV7-8 and J is TRBJ2-7, with D possibly TRBD1 on 6 matching bases. V dropped 2 bases and J dropped 1 base, with 9 bases sitting between them. CDR3 length: 14 amino acids. CDR1 is SGHVS, CDR2 FQNEAQ, per germline. The CDR3 nucleotides are TGTGCCAGCAGCTTAAACAGGGATTCCTACGAGCAGTACTTC. It codes for CASSLNRDSYEQYF.

This clone was seen once. The rearrangement links TRBV7-3 to TRBJ1-1; 10 bases line up with TRBD1. The CDR3 length is 13 residues. Germline CDR1 reads SGHTA; CDR2 reads FQGTGA. J lost 7 bases, V lost 5 bases, and 4 bases had no gene match. The CDR3 sequence is CASSMTGGREAFF. The CDR3 DNA reads TGTGCCAGCAGCATGACAGGGGGCCGTGAAGCTTTCTTT.

The chain joins TRBV7-9 to TRBJ2-3, with TRBD2 matching 11 bases. Germline loops: CDR1 SEHNR, CDR2 FQNEAQ (reference sequence). This CDR3 comprises 15 residues. With 5 bases clipped from V and 5 bases from J, the junction kept 6 bases outside the gene matches. CDR3: CASSTIAGGIDTQYF. The CDR3 DNA is TGTGCCAGCAGCACTATAGCGGGAGGGATAGATACGCAGTATTTT.

This chain connects TRBV12-5 to TRBJ2-2; TRBD2 agrees at 9 bases. Losses at the gene ends were 4 bases for V and 6 bases for J; bases not matched to a gene: 9. This CDR3 is 16 amino acids long. Germline V gene data show CDR1 as LGHNT and CDR2 as FRNRAP. The CDR3 region is CASGSFPGGRAGELFF. CDR3 nucleotides: TGTGCTAGTGGTTCCTTTCCCGGCGGGAGGGCCGGGGAGCTGTTTTTT.

The V call is TRBV5-4, the J call TRBJ1-2, with TRBD1 as a possible D gene (5 bases). The CDR3 covers 13 residues. The germline V and J ends were trimmed by 4 bases and 6 bases, with 13 bases remaining between them. Germline V lookup: CDR1 SGHNT, CDR2 YYREEE (reference sequence). This chain's CDR3 is CASSPRGGDGYTF. CDR3 sequence (DNA): TGTGCCAGCAGCCCCCGGGGGGGTGATGGCTACACCTTC.

The rearrangement links TRBV18 to TRBJ2-7; D perhaps matches TRBD2 (5 bases). With 2 bases removed from V and 7 bases from J, the gap between germline ends came to 12 bases. The CDR3 totals 13 residues. In germline, CDR1 is KGHSH, CDR2 LQKENI. The DNA for the CDR3 is TGTGCCAGCTCACCAGCCGGGGATAAGGAGCAGTACTTC. It encodes CASSPAGDKEQYF.

The rearrangement links TRBV28 to TRBJ2-7, with 8 bases matching TRBD1. CDR1 and CDR2 from the germline V gene are MDHEN and SYDVKM. J gave up 5 bases and V 6 bases, and 3 bases lay outside the gene matches. This CDR3 comprises 12 residues. DNA of the CDR3: TGTGCCAGCAGCAGGGGGCGGAACGAGCAGTACTTC. Residues: CASSRGRNEQYF.

CDR3 loop: CASSLNTGNTIYF. The CDR3 bases are TGTGCCAGCAGTTTAAACACTGGAAACACCATATATTTT. The chain employs TRBV28 and TRBJ1-3; D is unclear. The ends were cut back, 2 bases at V and 2 bases at J, with 4 bases in the middle. CDR3 length: 13 residues. The V gene's germline CDR1 is MDHEN and CDR2 SYDVKM.

This chain joins TRBV7-9 and TRBJ2-1; 10 bases match TRBD2. This CDR3 contains 13 residues. The germline gives CDR1 SEHNR, CDR2 FQNEAQ (reference sequence). After removal of 5 bases from V and 7 bases from J, the junction contained 2 bases not matched to a gene. The CDR3 nucleotides are TGTGCCAGCAGCCCTAGCGGGAGAAATGAGCAGTTCTTC. As protein: CASSPSGRNEQFF.

This rearrangement joins TRBV5-1 to TRBJ2-6; 11 bases line up with TRBD1. From germline, CDR1 is SGHRS and CDR2 YFSETQ. J lost 1 base, V lost 0 bases, and 3 bases had no gene match. The CDR3 consists of 18 residues. CDR3 bases: TGCGCCAGCAGCTTGGGAGGGACAGGGGGTTCTGGGGCCAACGTCCTGACTTTC. As protein: CASSLGGTGGSGANVLTF. Together with reference TRBV5-1 and TRBJ2-6, the CDR3 gives the full variable domain: KAGVTQTPRYLIKTRGQQVTLSCSPISGHRSVSWYQQTPGQGLQFLFEYFSETQRNKGNFPGRFSGRQFSNSRSEMNVSTLELGDSALYLCASSLGGTGGSGANVLTFGAGSRLTVL.

The J gene is TRBJ2-1, the V gene TRBV2, with D possibly matching TRBD2 (6 bases). The CDR3 has 14 residues. Trimming pared 11 bases from V and 7 bases from J, leaving 21 bases between. Germline V CDR1 and CDR2: SNHLY, FYNNEI. The CDR3 reads CASIRPGVQNEQFF. CDR3 sequence (DNA): TGTGCCTCCATCCGTCCGGGAGTTCAGAATGAGCAGTTCTTC. The whole variable domain, filled in from reference TRBV2 and TRBJ2-1, reads EPEVTQTPSHQVTQMGQEVILRCVPISNHLYFYWYRQILGQKVEFLVSFYNNEISEKSEIFDDQFSVERPDGSNFTLKIRSTKLEDSAMYFCASIRPGVQNEQFFGPGTRLTVL.

V is TRBV28 and J is TRBJ2-7, with 7 bases fitting TRBD1. Germline loops: CDR1 MDHEN, CDR2 SYDVKM. The CDR3 extends over 14 amino acids. Germline trimming cut 6 bases from V and 3 bases from J; bases unmatched to any gene: 8. The DNA of the CDR3 is TGTGCCAGCAGGGACAGGTTCCAACTCTACGAGCAGTACTTC. Translated, it gives CASRDRFQLYEQYF.

V gene TRBV4-1 combines with J gene TRBJ1-4; D might be TRBD1 (6 bases). Germline assignment: CDR1 MGHRA and CDR2 YSYEKL. V dropped 3 bases and J dropped 5 bases, with 19 bases sitting between them. CDR3 size: 17 residues. The DNA for the CDR3 is TGCGCCAGCAGCCATGACAACAGGGCCGGGTTAAATGAAAAACTGTTTTTT. It translates to CASSHDNRAGLNEKLFF.

This chain connects TRBV11-2 to TRBJ2-7; 10 bases agree with TRBD1. CDR1 and CDR2 (germline): SGHAT, FQNNGV. The CDR3 totals 15 residues. The ends lost 3 bases at V and 6 bases at J; junction bases unmatched: 8. The CDR3 coding sequence is TGTGCCAGCAGCTTGACAGGGGGCCCGAATGCCGAGCAGTACTTC. This translates into CASSLTGGPNAEQYF.

V and J are TRBV27 and TRBJ1-1, with 7 bases matching TRBD1. The CDR3 runs to 12 residues. V gave up 6 bases and J gave up 4 bases; unmatched junction bases: 2. Per the germline V gene, CDR1 is MNHEY and CDR2 is SMNVEV (reference sequence). The CDR3 DNA reads as TGTGCCAGCAGGACAGGGAGCACTGAAGCTTTCTTT. Translation gives CASRTGSTEAFF.

CDR3 coding DNA: TGCGCCAGCAGCTCGGACAGCAGCTCCTACGAGCAGTACTTC. This translates into CASSSDSSSYEQYF. This chain uses TRBV5-1 with TRBJ2-7; a possible D gene is TRBD1 (6 bases). Germline V gene data show CDR1 as SGHRS and CDR2 as YFSETQ. The CDR3 extends over 14 amino acids. V was clipped by 3 bases and J by 0 bases, with 10 bases between them.

This clone appeared once. The rearrangement joins TRBV14 to TRBJ2-1, with D tentatively TRBD1 (7 bases). Germline V gene lookup returns CDR1 SGHDN and CDR2 FVKESK. The ends were cut back, 1 base at V and 4 bases at J, with 14 bases in the middle. This CDR3 region has 16 residues. The CDR3 region has the DNA TGTGCCAGCAGCCAAGTGCAGGGGGGCTTTTACAATGAGCAGTTCTTC. It codes for CASSQVQGGFYNEQFF.

The rearrangement links TRBV27 to TRBJ2-1, with TRBD1 matching over 7 bases. The germline V gene has CDR1 MNHEY and CDR2 SMNVEV (reference sequence). Trimming at V came to 4 bases and at J to 3 bases, leaving 9 bases not matched to a gene. The CDR3 extends over 16 amino acids. CDR3 region: CASSSYRGAGYNEQFF. The CDR3 nucleotides read TGTGCCAGCAGTTCTTACAGGGGCGCGGGCTACAATGAGCAGTTCTTC.

The chain carries TRBV7-3 and TRBJ1-2, with D perhaps TRBD1 (5 bases). There are 13 residues in the CDR3. Trimming took 4 bases from V and 4 from J, leaving 10 bases between them. Germline values: CDR1 SGHTA, CDR2 FQGTGA. CDR3 sequence reads: CASSSGGGYGYTF. CDR3 nucleotide sequence: TGTGCCAGCAGCTCGGGGGGGGGCTATGGCTACACCTTC.

This chain links TRBV11-2 with TRBJ1-5; D is ambiguous. Germline V gives CDR1 SGHAT, CDR2 FQNNGV. CDR3 length: 15 residues. V was shortened by 5 bases and J by 0 bases, with 11 bases between the two germline ends. CDR3 sequence reads: CASSAGLYSNQPQHF. In DNA form, the CDR3 reads TGTGCCAGCAGCGCCGGACTGTATAGCAATCAGCCCCAGCATTTT. The full variable domain, with the rest looked up from reference TRBV11-2 and TRBJ1-5, is EAGVAQSPRYKIIEKRQSVAFWCNPISGHATLYWYQQILGQGPKLLIQFQNNGVVDDSQLPKDRFSAERLKGVDSTLKIQPAKLEDSAVYLCASSAGLYSNQPQHFGDGTRLSIL.

The CDR3 sequence: CASSRGQGVNEKLFF. The CDR3, as DNA: TGTGCCAGCAGCCGGGGACAGGGAGTTAATGAAAAACTGTTTTTT. The chain joins TRBV6-5 to TRBJ1-4; 9 bases agree with TRBD1. This CDR3 is 15 amino acids long. V trimming: 6 bases; J trimming: 4 bases; junction bases outside the gene matches: 6. Germline lookup yields CDR1 MNHEY and CDR2 SVGAGI.

For this clone: Other DNA sequences in the same sample also yield this CDR3. V and J are TRBV6-1 and TRBJ2-7, with 15 positions matching TRBD2. CDR1 and CDR2 (germline): MNHNS, SASEGT. The CDR3 has 19 amino acids. J was trimmed by 0 bases and V by 3 bases; bases with no gene match: 9. As DNA, the CDR3 is TGTGCCAGCAGTGAGGCGCTTCTGGGACTAGCGGGGGGCTCCTACGAGCAGTACTTC. Translated: CASSEALLGLAGGSYEQYF.

The V gene is TRBV6-1, the J gene TRBJ1-1; TRBD1 agrees at 10 bases. J lost 3 bases, V lost 11 bases, and 6 bases had no gene match. In germline, CDR1 is MNHNS, CDR2 SASEGT. There are 13 residues in the CDR3. The DNA of the CDR3 is TGTGCCGGCGGGGACAGGGGTTACACTGAAGCTTTCTTT. Protein sequence: CAGGDRGYTEAFF.